The following is a TCR beta chain sequence with its context. Its cognate antigen is unknown. The germline CDR1 and CDR2 sequences are SGHAT and FQNNGV. V was pared by 6 bases and J by 7 bases, with 11 bases of the junction left unmatched. This CDR3 is built from 16 residues. This sample was included in a study of T cell responses to AZD1222 COVID-19 vaccine. Turning to the study itself: Second doses that came at about 4 or about 12 weeks were put together. Study-level findings and limits: As reported, nearly half of all spike-specific TCRs target variant regions that are unmutated. Repertoires were obtained solely post-peak T cell response. Among the donors, most were white British and more were female, and clonal diversity was possibly underestimated.

TCRdb keeps only in-frame clones here, not all; method: immunoSEQ multiplex PCR. Here the sample spans about 170,000 clones, 75% to 90% being singletons. This rearrangement joins TRBV11-2 to TRBJ2-3; 12 bases map to TRBD2. Sample: peripheral blood, taken on day 0 of AZD1222 vaccination. The sequence was obtained from an adult in good health. This chain's CDR3 is CASRPDLAGGPNTQYF. CDR3 nucleotides: TGTGCCAGCAGACCGGACCTAGCGGGAGGGCCGAATACGCAGTATTTT.